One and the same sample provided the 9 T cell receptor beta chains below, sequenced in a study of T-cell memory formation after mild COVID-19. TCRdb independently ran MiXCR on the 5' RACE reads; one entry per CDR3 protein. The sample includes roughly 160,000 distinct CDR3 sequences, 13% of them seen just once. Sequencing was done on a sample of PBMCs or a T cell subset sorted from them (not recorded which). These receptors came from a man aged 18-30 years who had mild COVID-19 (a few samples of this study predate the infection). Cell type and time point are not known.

DNA of the CDR3: TGTGCCAGCAGTGCGGACAGCTTAAATCAGCCCCAGCATTTT. As protein: CASSADSLNQPQHF. This sequence joins TRBV2 and TRBJ1-5; tentatively, D is TRBD1 (6 bases). The CDR3 runs to 14 residues. CDR1 SNHLY and CDR2 FYNNEI come from the germline V gene. Trimming pared 4 bases from V and 4 bases from J, leaving 11 bases between.

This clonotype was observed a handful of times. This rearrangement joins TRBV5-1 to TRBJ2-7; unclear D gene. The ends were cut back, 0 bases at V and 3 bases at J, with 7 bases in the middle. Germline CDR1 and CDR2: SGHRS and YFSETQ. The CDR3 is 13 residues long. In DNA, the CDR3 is TGCGCCAGCAGCTTGGAGCCAGACTACGAGCAGTACGTC. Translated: CASSLEPDYEQYV.

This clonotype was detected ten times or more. The CDR3 loop is CASSLGGSSTAENIQYF. Written as DNA, the CDR3 is TGTGCCAGCAGTTTAGGAGGTAGTTCGACGGCAGAAAACATTCAGTACTTC. The chain recombines TRBV12-3 or TRBV12-4 with TRBJ2-4; no reliable D call. CDR3 length: 17 residues. V was cut by 1 base and J by 5 bases, with 18 bases left in between.

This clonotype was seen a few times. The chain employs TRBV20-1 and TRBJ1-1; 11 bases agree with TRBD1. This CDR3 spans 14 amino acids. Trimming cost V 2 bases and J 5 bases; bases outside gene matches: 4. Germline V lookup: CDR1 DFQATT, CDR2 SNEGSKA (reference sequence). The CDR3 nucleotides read TGCAGTGCTAGACCTGGGACAGGGGGGACTGAAGCTTTCTTT. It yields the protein CSARPGTGGTEAFF.

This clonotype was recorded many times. CDR3 bases: TGCAGTGCTAGAACAGGGGGCACTGAAGCTTTCTTT. It specifies CSARTGGTEAFF. This rearrangement joins TRBV20-1 to TRBJ1-1; 8 nucleotides line up with TRBD1. CDR3 size: 12 residues. Germline-derived CDR1 and CDR2 are DFQATT and SNEGSKA (reference sequence). V dropped 2 bases and J dropped 4; count of bases not matched to a gene: 0.

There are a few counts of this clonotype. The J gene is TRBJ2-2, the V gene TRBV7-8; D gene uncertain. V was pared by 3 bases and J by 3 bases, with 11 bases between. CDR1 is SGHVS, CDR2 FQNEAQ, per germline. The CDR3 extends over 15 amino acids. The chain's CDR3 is CASSFADTHTGELFF. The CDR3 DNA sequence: TGTGCCAGCAGCTTCGCCGATACCCACACCGGGGAGCTGTTTTTT.

CDR3 sequence (DNA): TGTGCCAGCAGTGAAGGGGTCCCGGTTGCCGGGGAGCTGTTTTTT. Translated: CASSEGVPVAGELFF. The V call is TRBV2, the J call TRBJ2-2; unclear D gene. The V and J ends lost 1 base and 6 bases respectively, with 12 bases between them. Germline-derived CDR1 and CDR2 are SNHLY and FYNNEI. There are 15 residues in the CDR3. Full variable domain (remainder filled in from reference TRBV2 and TRBJ2-2): EPEVTQTPSHQVTQMGQEVILRCVPISNHLYFYWYRQILGQKVEFLVSFYNNEISEKSEIFDDQFSVERPDGSNFTLKIRSTKLEDSAMYFCASSEGVPVAGELFFGEGSRLTVL.

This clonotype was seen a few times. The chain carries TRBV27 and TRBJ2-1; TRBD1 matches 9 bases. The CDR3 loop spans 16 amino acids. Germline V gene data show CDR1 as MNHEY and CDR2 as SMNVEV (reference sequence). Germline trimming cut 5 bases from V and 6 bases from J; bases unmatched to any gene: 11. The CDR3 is CASSPQPGQGINEQFF. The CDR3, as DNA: TGTGCCAGCAGTCCCCAACCGGGACAGGGTATCAATGAGCAGTTCTTC.

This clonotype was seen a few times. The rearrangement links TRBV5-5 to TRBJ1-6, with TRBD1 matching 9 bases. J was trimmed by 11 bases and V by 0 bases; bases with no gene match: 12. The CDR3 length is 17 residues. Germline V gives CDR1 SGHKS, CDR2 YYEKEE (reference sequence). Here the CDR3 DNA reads TGTGCCAGCAGCTTGGGGGGCCCGGGACAGGGCCCGACACCCCTCCACTTT. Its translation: CASSLGGPGQGPTPLHF.